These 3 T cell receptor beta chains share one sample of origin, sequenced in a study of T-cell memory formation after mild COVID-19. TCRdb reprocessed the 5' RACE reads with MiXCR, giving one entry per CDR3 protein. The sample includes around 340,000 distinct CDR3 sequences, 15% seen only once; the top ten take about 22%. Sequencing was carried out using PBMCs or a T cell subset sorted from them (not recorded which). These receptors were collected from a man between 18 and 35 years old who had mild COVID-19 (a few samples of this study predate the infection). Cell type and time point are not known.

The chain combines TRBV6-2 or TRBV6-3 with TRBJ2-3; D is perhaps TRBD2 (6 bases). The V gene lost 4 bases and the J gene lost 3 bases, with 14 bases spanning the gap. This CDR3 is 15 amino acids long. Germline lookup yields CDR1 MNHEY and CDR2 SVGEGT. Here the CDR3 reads CASSLAGLATDTQYF. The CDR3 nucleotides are TGTGCCAGCAGTTTGGCGGGGTTAGCGACAGATACGCAGTATTTT.

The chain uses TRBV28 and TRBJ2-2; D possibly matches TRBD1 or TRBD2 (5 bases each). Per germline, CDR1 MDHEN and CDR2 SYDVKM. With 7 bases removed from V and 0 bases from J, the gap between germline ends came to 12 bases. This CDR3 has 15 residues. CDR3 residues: CASNSRGSNTGELFF. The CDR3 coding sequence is TGTGCCAGCAACTCTCGGGGCTCGAACACCGGGGAGCTGTTTTTT. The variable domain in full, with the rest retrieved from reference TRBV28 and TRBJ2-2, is DVKVTQSSRYLVKRTGEKVFLECVQDMDHENMFWYRQDPGLGLRLIYFSYDVKMKEKGDIPEGYSVSREKKERFSLILESASTNQTSMYLCASNSRGSNTGELFFGEGSRLTVL.

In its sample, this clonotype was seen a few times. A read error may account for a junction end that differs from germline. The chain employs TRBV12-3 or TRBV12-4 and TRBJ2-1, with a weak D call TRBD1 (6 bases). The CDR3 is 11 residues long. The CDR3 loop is CASSLGTGIPF. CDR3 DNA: TGTGCCAGCAGTTTAGGTACAGGGATCCCGTTC.